One sample yielded the 28 T cell receptor beta chains listed below, sequenced in a study of T cells after yellow fever vaccination. TCRdb ran MiXCR on the 5' RACE reads and lists one entry per CDR3 protein. The sample carries hundreds of thousands of distinct CDR3 sequences, 9% to 15% recorded once. Material: PBMCs, obtained on the day of the yellow fever booster vaccination. These receptor sequences come from a man aged 25-45 years who received the YFV17D yellow fever vaccine.

Only a few counts were recorded for this clonotype. J is TRBJ1-5 and V is TRBV7-2; TRBD1 aligns across 7 bases. J lost 0 bases, V lost 1 base, and 3 bases had no gene match. This CDR3 spans 16 amino acids. Germline V gives CDR1 SGHTA, CDR2 FQGNSA. In DNA, the CDR3 is TGTGCCAGCAGCTTAGTGGGACAGTATAGCAATCAGCCCCAGCATTTT. It is translated as CASSLVGQYSNQPQHF.

This clonotype was picked up a small number of times. The chain uses TRBV18 and TRBJ2-7; 7 positions agree with TRBD2. The length of the CDR3 is 16 residues. J was trimmed by 3 bases and V by 4 bases; bases with no gene match: 12. Per germline, CDR1 KGHSH and CDR2 LQKENI. CDR3 loop: CASSLTSGTTYYEQYF. The CDR3 nucleotides are TGTGCCAGCTCACTGACCTCCGGGACTACATACTACGAGCAGTACTTC.

The table lists this clonotype with many counts. V and J are TRBV10-3 and TRBJ2-5; D unclear. Per the germline V gene, CDR1 is ENHRY and CDR2 is SYGVKD. With 8 bases removed from V and 2 bases from J, the gap between germline ends came to 9 bases. CDR3 size: 12 residues. CDR3 DNA sequence: TGTGCCATCGCAAGGCAGCAAGAGACCCAGTACTTC. Protein sequence: CAIARQQETQYF.

This rearrangement joins TRBV12-3 or TRBV12-4 to TRBJ2-1, with a possible D match to TRBD1 (6 bases). This CDR3 is 12 amino acids long. Between the trimmed V and J ends, which lost 3 bases and 10 bases, there was a span of 10 bases. The CDR3 loop reads CASSLHRVEQFF. The CDR3 DNA follows: TGTGCCAGCAGTTTGCACAGGGTGGAGCAGTTCTTC.

The genes are TRBV20-1 and TRBJ2-2; 8 positions agree with TRBD2. After removal of 1 base from V and 0 bases from J, the junction contained 7 bases not matched to a gene. The CDR3 is made up of 17 amino acids. Germline V CDR1 and CDR2: DFQATT, SNEGSKA (reference sequence). CDR3 nucleotides: TGCAGTGCTAGAGTAGAGTCTAGCGGGCCGAACACCGGGGAGCTGTTTTTT. Translating gives CSARVESSGPNTGELFF.

The chain is built from TRBV28 and TRBJ2-5; perhaps TRBD2 as D (5 bases). V was shortened by 6 bases and J by 5 bases, with 13 bases between the two germline ends. This CDR3 comprises 13 residues. Germline CDR1 is MDHEN and CDR2 is SYDVKM. The CDR3 DNA is TGTGCCAGCAGCACGACTAAATTCGAGACCCAGTACTTC. It encodes CASSTTKFETQYF.

The J gene is TRBJ1-5, the V gene TRBV6-6; no firm D call. This CDR3 comprises 13 residues. The germline V and J ends were trimmed by 3 bases and 4 bases, with 7 bases remaining between them. Germline values: CDR1 MNHNY, CDR2 SVGAGI (reference sequence). DNA of the CDR3: TGTGCCAGCAGTTATACAGATAATCAGCCCCAGCATTTT. This translates into CASSYTDNQPQHF.

The chain joins TRBV20-1 to TRBJ2-3; 8 nucleotides agree with TRBD1. Germline values: CDR1 DFQATT, CDR2 SNEGSKA (reference sequence). CDR3 length: 13 residues. V was pared by 6 bases and J by 1 base, with 3 bases of the junction left unmatched. Written as DNA, the CDR3 is TGCAGTGCGGCGACAGGGGGCACAGATACGCAGTATTTT. This encodes CSAATGGTDTQYF.

In this sample, this clonotype turned up a few times. The chain couples TRBV7-9 to TRBJ1-4; D might be TRBD1 (6 bases). The CDR3 totals 16 residues. Germline CDR1 reads SEHNR; CDR2 reads FQNEAQ (reference sequence). V lost 7 bases and J lost 8, with 23 bases in between. In DNA, the CDR3 is TGTGCCAGCACCCTAACAGTGGGCAGGGGATTGGAAAAACTGTTTTTT. Translating gives CASTLTVGRGLEKLFF.

The chain is built from TRBV3-1 and TRBJ2-7; D is possibly TRBD1 (5 bases). The V end lost 3 bases, the J end lost 2 bases, and 14 bases lay between the germline ends. The CDR3 is 15 amino acids. Germline lookup yields CDR1 LGHDT and CDR2 YNNKEL (reference sequence). This chain's CDR3 is CASSHDPDSTYEQYF. In nucleotides, the CDR3 is TGTGCCAGCAGCCATGATCCCGACAGCACCTACGAGCAGTACTTC.

This clonotype was seen ten or more times. This chain connects TRBV10-1 to TRBJ2-2, with TRBD2 matching over 11 bases. Trimming removed 6 bases from V and 4 bases from J; junction bases left unmatched: 7. This CDR3 comprises 16 residues. Germline assignment: CDR1 WNHNN and CDR2 SYGVQD (reference sequence). CDR3 residues: CASSPRLAGGTGELFF. Here the CDR3 DNA reads TGCGCCAGCAGCCCCCGCCTAGCGGGGGGCACCGGGGAGCTGTTTTTT.

The chain couples TRBV12-3 or TRBV12-4 to TRBJ2-1; D could derive from TRBD1 or TRBD2 (5 bases each). The ends were cut back, 7 bases at V and 10 bases at J, with 20 bases in the middle. This CDR3 is 14 amino acids long. The CDR3 bases are TGTGCCAGCAACCGGGACCTGGGACCCAACGAGCAGTTCTTC. Protein sequence: CASNRDLGPNEQFF.

This clonotype has at least ten counts. The chain has TRBV4-2 and TRBJ2-1; D possibly corresponds to TRBD2 (6 bases). V lost 0 bases and J lost 4, with 10 bases in between. Germline V lookup: CDR1 LGHNA, CDR2 YNFKEQ. The CDR3 loop spans 15 amino acids. The DNA of the CDR3 is TGTGCCAGCAGCCAAGACCTAGCGCCTTACAATGAGCAGTTCTTC. The encoded protein is CASSQDLAPYNEQFF.

The chain recombines TRBV20-1 with TRBJ2-3, with 8 bases aligning to TRBD2. CDR1 and CDR2 from the germline V gene are DFQATT and SNEGSKA (reference sequence). The junction had 7 bases not matched to a gene; V was cut back by 3 bases and J by 2 bases. This CDR3 spans 15 amino acids. Here the CDR3 reads CSASDAGGFTDTQYF. The DNA for the CDR3 is TGCAGTGCTAGTGACGCGGGAGGTTTCACAGATACGCAGTATTTT.

The chain recombines TRBV27 with TRBJ2-5; D is perhaps TRBD1 (6 bases). This CDR3 region has 17 residues. Germline V gene sequence: CDR1 MNHEY, CDR2 SMNVEV (reference sequence). Trimming left V 6 bases short and J 5 bases short, with 25 bases between. The CDR3 bases are TGTGCCAGCAGATTACGGGGAAGACAGGCCCCGCGGGAGACCCAGTACTTC. The encoded protein is CASRLRGRQAPRETQYF.

This clonotype was seen only a few times. The genes are TRBV19 and TRBJ2-5, with 9 bases matching TRBD2. With 3 bases clipped from V and 3 bases from J, the junction kept 5 bases outside the gene matches. CDR1 and CDR2 (germline): LNHDA, SQIVND (reference sequence). The CDR3 runs 15 residues. DNA of the CDR3: TGTGCCAGTAGTATTCTAGCGGGATTAGAAGAGACCCAGTACTTC. Protein: CASSILAGLEETQYF.

This sequence joins TRBV7-2 and TRBJ1-2, with D perhaps matching TRBD1 (5 bases). Germline loops: CDR1 SGHTA, CDR2 FQGNSA. V was shortened by 1 base and J by 4 bases, with 13 bases between the two germline ends. This CDR3 is 15 amino acids long. The CDR3 region is CASSLEWGSRYGYTF. The CDR3 DNA sequence: TGTGCCAGCAGCTTAGAATGGGGGTCGCGCTATGGCTACACCTTC.

This chain links TRBV29-1 with TRBJ2-1, with D possibly being TRBD1 or TRBD2 (5 bases each). Between the trimmed V and J ends, which lost 4 bases and 6 bases, there was a span of 10 bases. Germline V gives CDR1 SQVTM, CDR2 ANQGSEA. The CDR3 length is 12 residues. CDR3 amino acids: CSVGAGTNEQFF. CDR3 DNA: TGCAGCGTTGGGGCCGGGACCAATGAGCAGTTCTTC.

The chain is built from TRBV20-1 and TRBJ2-5; D uncertain. V lost 0 bases and J lost 5, with 10 bases in between. The CDR3 runs to 13 residues. Germline V CDR1 and CDR2: DFQATT, SNEGSKA (reference sequence). The CDR3, as DNA: TGCAGTGCTAGAGATATGCGTTTGGAGACCCAGTACTTC. It codes for CSARDMRLETQYF.

The rearrangement links TRBV15 to TRBJ2-4; 7 nucleotides match TRBD1. The CDR3 covers 14 residues. CDR1 is LNHNV, CDR2 YYDKDF, per germline (reference sequence). V dropped 6 bases and J dropped 6; count of bases not matched to a gene: 8. CDR3 DNA: TGTGCCACCAGGCTACCGGGACAGACAAACATTCAGTACTTC. Protein: CATRLPGQTNIQYF.

This clonotype was detected only a few times. J is TRBJ2-7 and V is TRBV7-9; 10 bases line up with TRBD2. CDR1 is SEHNR, CDR2 FQNEAQ, per germline (reference sequence). J lost 5 bases, V lost 1 base, and 5 bases had no gene match. The CDR3 has 15 amino acids. CDR3 sequence (DNA): TGTGCCAGCAGCTTAGTTCTAGCGGGAGAGGACGAGCAGTACTTC. Its translation: CASSLVLAGEDEQYF.

This clonotype was found many times. The chain has TRBV12-3 or TRBV12-4 and TRBJ2-7, with 8 bases that match TRBD1. The CDR3 runs 14 residues. V was pared by 3 bases and J by 4 bases, with 5 bases of the junction left unmatched. The CDR3: CASSLRQGWYEQYF. As DNA, the CDR3 is TGTGCCAGCAGTTTGAGACAGGGGTGGTACGAGCAGTACTTC.

V and J are TRBV30 and TRBJ2-1; no definite D call. With 1 base removed from V and 5 bases from J, the gap between germline ends came to 3 bases. The CDR3 length is 11 residues. Germline V lookup: CDR1 GTSNPN, CDR2 SVGIG (reference sequence). The CDR3 loop is CAWSADNEQFF. CDR3 bases: TGTGCCTGGAGTGCAGACAATGAGCAGTTCTTC.

The chain couples TRBV10-3 to TRBJ2-5, with TRBD2 identical over 8 bases. The CDR3 runs 15 residues. V lost 2 bases, J lost 4 bases, and 6 bases stayed unmatched. Per germline, CDR1 ENHRY and CDR2 SYGVKD. The CDR3 reads CAISEGLATLETQYF. The CDR3 nucleotides are TGTGCCATCAGTGAGGGACTAGCCACATTAGAGACCCAGTACTTC.

This rearrangement joins TRBV13 to TRBJ1-5, with a possible D match to TRBD1 (6 bases). Germline V gene lookup returns CDR1 PRHDT and CDR2 FYEKMQ (reference sequence). The CDR3 has 14 residues. The V end was cut by 7 bases, the J end by 2 bases, with 12 bases between. DNA for the CDR3: TGTGCCAGCACCGCCGGGACACGCAATCAGCCCCAGCATTTT. As protein: CASTAGTRNQPQHF.

The rearrangement joins TRBV6-1 to TRBJ2-1; 7 bases align to TRBD2. The CDR3 totals 16 residues. Per germline, CDR1 MNHNS and CDR2 SASEGT. The V segment lost 7 bases and the J segment 2 bases; nucleotides outside the gene matches: 11. DNA for the CDR3: TGTGCCAGCACCCTGAGCCCTAGCGGACCCTACAATGAGCAGTTCTTC. Translating gives CASTLSPSGPYNEQFF.

The CDR3 reads CSARDHGTTDTQYF. CDR3 coding DNA: TGCAGTGCTAGAGATCATGGGACGACAGATACGCAGTATTTT. J is TRBJ2-3 and V is TRBV20-1; D tentatively reads TRBD1 or TRBD2 (5 bases each). CDR1 is DFQATT and CDR2 is SNEGSKA in the germline V gene (reference sequence). The ends were cut back, 0 bases at V and 3 bases at J, with 10 bases in the middle. CDR3 length equals 14 residues.

The CDR3 spells CAGSGGTDTQYF. The CDR3, as DNA: TGTGCCGGGAGCGGAGGCACAGATACGCAGTATTTT. The chain employs TRBV28 and TRBJ2-3; tentatively, D is TRBD2 (5 bases). V was trimmed by 11 bases and J by 1 base, leaving 10 bases between them. The CDR3 has 12 amino acids. The V gene's germline CDR1 is MDHEN and CDR2 SYDVKM.